Below are 21 T cell receptor beta chains sequenced from a single sample in a study of Ad26.COV2.S vaccination and SARS-CoV-2 variants. Treatment indicated: some 20 received Ad26.COV2.S at low or high dose, single or two shots; a few received placebo; per-sample allocation not given. Samples analyzed were those drawn on day 63 after the first vaccine or placebo injection. Some clones are missing from TCRdb's copy, which holds only in-frame ones; the method was immunoSEQ multiplex PCR. The table lists some 300,000 clones, around four fifths of them singletons. Material: peripheral blood, obtained in a trial of Ad26.COV2.S vaccine versus placebo. These receptors were taken from a person between 18 and 59 years old who received the Ad26.COV2.S COVID-19 vaccine or a placebo.

This chain uses TRBV9 with TRBJ2-5; TRBD2 aligns across 8 bases. Germline-derived CDR1 and CDR2 are SGDLS and YYNGEE. The CDR3 consists of 17 residues. With 3 bases clipped from V and 2 bases from J, the junction kept 12 bases outside the gene matches. CDR3 DNA sequence: TGTGCCAGCAGCGCCCGACTGGGGGGCGGGGGGCAAGAGACCCAGTACTTC. Its translation is CASSARLGGGGQETQYF.

The rearrangement joins TRBV20-1 to TRBJ1-2; D uncertain. Germline CDR1 is DFQATT and CDR2 is SNEGSKA (reference sequence). V shed 6 bases and J shed 2 bases, with 7 bases lying between them. This CDR3 contains 11 residues. This chain's CDR3 is CSAYENYGYTF. The DNA for the CDR3 is TGCAGTGCCTATGAGAACTATGGCTACACCTTC.

The J gene is TRBJ1-2, the V gene TRBV3-1 (or the pseudogene TRBV3-2); D is perhaps TRBD1 (5 bases). CDR3 length: 14 amino acids. Germline CDR1 and CDR2: LGHDT and YNNKEL (reference sequence). V was shortened by 1 base and J by 6 bases, with 12 bases between the two germline ends. The CDR3 bases are TGTGCCAGCAGCCAAGTGTTAAGAGGGGATGGCTACACCTTC. Translating it yields CASSQVLRGDGYTF.

The rearrangement joins TRBV4-2 to TRBJ2-4, with D maybe TRBD1 (5 bases). V lost 0 bases to trimming and J lost 2 bases, with 20 bases between them. From germline, CDR1 is LGHNA and CDR2 YNFKEQ. This CDR3 region has 19 residues. The CDR3 DNA follows: TGTGCCAGCAGCCAAGATCTGGGCCAGGGTTTGAGGTCCAAAAACATTCAGTACTTC. It codes for CASSQDLGQGLRSKNIQYF.

The gene calls are TRBV28 and TRBJ1-5; 7 positions match TRBD1. V shed 4 bases and J 3 bases; nucleotides not matched to a gene: 12. Germline CDR1 MDHEN, CDR2 SYDVKM. The CDR3 covers 17 residues. The CDR3 sequence: CASSSINRGGNNQPQHF. CDR3 in DNA: TGTGCCAGCAGTTCGATTAACAGGGGAGGGAACAATCAGCCCCAGCATTTT. The entire variable domain, with the rest obtained from reference TRBV28 and TRBJ1-5, is as follows: DVKVTQSSRYLVKRTGEKVFLECVQDMDHENMFWYRQDPGLGLRLIYFSYDVKMKEKGDIPEGYSVSREKKERFSLILESASTNQTSMYLCASSSINRGGNNQPQHFGDGTRLSIL.

The rearrangement links TRBV9 to TRBJ2-2; D not certain. Trimming cost V 2 bases and J 6 bases, with 8 bases left between them. CDR3 length equals 13 residues. The germline gives CDR1 SGDLS, CDR2 YYNGEE. DNA for the CDR3: TGTGCCAGCAGCGTCCTTATTTCCGGGGAGCTGTTTTTT. Amino acid sequence: CASSVLISGELFF.

This clone has more than one count but fewer than ten. The chain couples TRBV7-2 to TRBJ2-2; 9 bases map to TRBD1. Germline loops: CDR1 SGHTA, CDR2 FQGNSA. There are 16 residues in the CDR3. V lost 4 bases to trimming and J lost 7 bases; unmatched junction nucleotides: 10. The CDR3 nucleotides read TGTGCCAGCAGCTGGTGGGGGACAGGGAGGAACGGGGAGCTGTTTTTT. It specifies CASSWWGTGRNGELFF.

Written as DNA, the CDR3 is TGTGCCAGCACACCGGGCCTCTCCTACGAGCAGTACTTC. Translation: CASTPGLSYEQYF. The chain uses TRBV12-3 or TRBV12-4 and TRBJ2-7; no clear D gene. Deletions cut 7 bases from V and 0 bases from J, with 10 bases between. The CDR3 is 13 residues long.

The rearrangement links TRBV30 to TRBJ1-6; D gene unclear. Germline lookup yields CDR1 GTSNPN and CDR2 SVGIG (reference sequence). The CDR3 extends over 14 amino acids. V was clipped by 0 bases and J by 6 bases, with 9 bases between them. CDR3 sequence (DNA): TGTGCCTGGAGTGTAAGAGCCTTTAATTCACCCCTCCACTTT. Translated: CAWSVRAFNSPLHF.

The V gene is TRBV18, the J gene TRBJ2-5; 8 bases align to TRBD2. Trimming cost V 6 bases and J 0 bases; bases outside gene matches: 12. The CDR3 extends over 17 amino acids. CDR1 and CDR2 (germline): KGHSH, LQKENI. This chain's CDR3 is CASSPVSGDPYQETQYF. As DNA, the CDR3 is TGTGCCAGCTCGCCCGTTAGCGGGGACCCTTACCAAGAGACCCAGTACTTC.

The chain employs TRBV7-8 and TRBJ2-3; D is perhaps TRBD1 (6 bases). The CDR3 spans 15 residues. CDR1 SGHVS and CDR2 FQNEAQ come from the germline V gene. V was shortened by 4 bases and J by 8 bases, with 19 bases between the two germline ends. In nucleotides, the CDR3 is TGTGCCAGCAGCTGGACGGACAGCGTTTTTGGTACGCAGTATTTT. Translated: CASSWTDSVFGTQYF.

J is TRBJ1-2 and V is TRBV28; TRBD1 might be the D (5 bases). CDR3 size: 17 residues. The V gene lost 3 bases and the J gene lost 6 bases, with 23 bases spanning the gap. In germline, CDR1 is MDHEN, CDR2 SYDVKM. CDR3 DNA: TGTGCCAGCAGTTTTATAACACCATCTACGGGACGAAATGGCTACACCTTC. Its translation: CASSFITPSTGRNGYTF.

J is TRBJ1-4 and V is TRBV6-6; possible D gene TRBD1, 6 bases. CDR1 is MNHNY, CDR2 SVGAGI, per germline (reference sequence). The V end was cut by 5 bases, the J end by 1 base, with 20 bases between. CDR3 length: 18 amino acids. The CDR3 DNA sequence: TGTGCCAGCAGTCCCGGACAGAGTATAGGTGGAACTAATGAAAAACTGTTTTTT. Protein: CASSPGQSIGGTNEKLFF.

The chain couples TRBV24-1 to TRBJ2-7, with 9 bases identical to TRBD1. With V trimmed by 3 bases and J by 3 bases, 8 bases remained unmatched. The germline CDR1 and CDR2 sequences are KGHDR and SFDVKD. The CDR3 spans 16 residues. The CDR3 sequence is CATSDPPGTGHYEQYF. The DNA for the CDR3 is TGTGCCACCAGTGATCCCCCCGGGACAGGGCACTACGAGCAGTACTTC.

The chain links TRBV27 to TRBJ2-1; 13 bases line up with TRBD2. CDR3 length equals 16 residues. Germline V gene sequence: CDR1 MNHEY, CDR2 SMNVEV (reference sequence). The V and J ends lost 0 bases and 6 bases, in that order; junction bases with no gene match: 2. This CDR3 reads CASSLSRLAGGNEQFF. In nucleotides, the CDR3 is TGTGCCAGCAGTTTATCCAGACTAGCGGGGGGCAATGAGCAGTTCTTC.

This chain connects TRBV5-1 to TRBJ2-1, with D perhaps assigned TRBD1 or TRBD2 (6 bases each). V lost 0 bases to trimming and J lost 6 bases, with 13 bases between them. From germline, CDR1 is SGHRS and CDR2 YFSETQ. The CDR3 runs to 15 residues. For the CDR3, the DNA is TGCGCCAGCAGCTTGGACGGGGGCATAGGCAATGAGCAGTTCTTC. Encoded protein: CASSLDGGIGNEQFF.

The V call is TRBV6-5, the J call TRBJ1-1, with a possible D match to TRBD1 (5 bases). The germline gives CDR1 MNHEY, CDR2 SVGAGI. The V gene lost 1 base and the J gene lost 3 bases, with 9 bases spanning the gap. There are 14 residues in the CDR3. CDR3 amino acids: CASSYWGTDTEAFF. CDR3 nucleotide sequence: TGTGCCAGCAGTTACTGGGGGACGGACACTGAAGCTTTCTTT.

The V gene is TRBV6-4, the J gene TRBJ2-7; 10 nucleotides agree with TRBD2. This CDR3 has 15 amino acids. Germline CDR1 MRHNA, CDR2 SNTAGT. J lost 6 bases, V lost 0 bases, and 5 bases had no gene match. Written as DNA, the CDR3 is TGTGCCAGCAGTGACTCGTCTAGCGGGGGCCCCGAGCAGTACTTC. Its protein product is CASSDSSSGGPEQYF.

The V and J genes are TRBV15 and TRBJ2-6; D may be TRBD2 (6 bases). V lost 5 bases and J 0 bases, leaving 17 bases between the germline ends. This CDR3 is built from 18 residues. Germline-derived CDR1 and CDR2 are LNHNV and YYDKDF (reference sequence). Here the CDR3 reads CATSPHSEGTSGANVLTF. CDR3 DNA sequence: TGTGCCACCAGCCCCCACTCGGAGGGTACCTCTGGGGCCAACGTCCTGACTTTC.

The gene calls are TRBV7-3 and TRBJ1-1; no clear D gene. The V end was cut by 5 bases, the J end by 1 base, with 8 bases between. Germline loops: CDR1 SGHTA, CDR2 FQGTGA. The CDR3 is 13 residues long. CDR3 nucleotide sequence: TGTGCCAGCAGCATTGACGGGAACACTGAAGCTTTCTTT. Amino acid sequence: CASSIDGNTEAFF. The full variable domain, completed using reference TRBV7-3 and TRBJ1-1, is GAGVSQTPSNKVTEKGKYVELRCDPISGHTALYWYRQSLGQGPEFLIYFQGTGAADDSGLPNDRFFAVRPEGSVSTLKIQRTERGDSAVYLCASSIDGNTEAFFGQGTRLTVV.

The CDR3 DNA reads TGTGCCAGCAGTGAAGCGGGGGGTATCGGGGAGCTGTTTTTT. Protein sequence: CASSEAGGIGELFF. V gene TRBV2 combines with J gene TRBJ2-2; D possibly corresponds to TRBD2 (6 bases). CDR1 and CDR2 (germline): SNHLY, FYNNEI. The CDR3 is 14 amino acids. Trimming pared 0 bases from V and 7 bases from J, leaving 9 bases between.